The 27 T cell receptor beta chains below were found in one sample sequenced in a study of cytomegalovirus exposure and HLA in healthy donors. PCR was performed using 60 Vbeta and 13 Jbeta primers. Clones were read by immunoSEQ multiplex PCR, and TCRdb kept only the in-frame ones, dropping some. The table includes 150,000 to 190,000 clones, about 88% detected once. The sample consisted of PBMCs. The source is a woman younger than 35 in good health and CMV-seronegative.

CDR3 sequence: CASSPPSGKETQYF. The DNA of the CDR3 is TGTGCCAGCAGCCCGCCTAGCGGGAAAGAGACCCAGTACTTC. V and J are TRBV13 and TRBJ2-5; TRBD2 aligns across 9 bases. Trimming removed 5 bases from V and 3 bases from J; junction bases left unmatched: 4. The germline V gene has CDR1 PRHDT and CDR2 FYEKMQ (reference sequence). This CDR3 contains 14 residues.

The chain links TRBV9 to TRBJ2-1; D perhaps matches TRBD2 (6 bases). The V gene's germline CDR1 is SGDLS and CDR2 YYNGEE. The CDR3 is 16 residues long. The V gene lost 0 bases and the J gene lost 9 bases, with 19 bases spanning the gap. This CDR3 reads CASSVASSPRGGEQFF. The CDR3 nucleotides read TGTGCCAGCAGCGTAGCGTCTAGCCCGAGGGGAGGTGAGCAGTTCTTC.

This sequence joins TRBV7-2 and TRBJ2-7; TRBD2 matches 9 bases. V gave up 1 base and J gave up 0 bases; unmatched junction bases: 13. The CDR3 sequence is 19 residues long. The germline V gene has CDR1 SGHTA and CDR2 FQGNSA. CDR3 region: CASSLVGGGGRAFSYEQYF. CDR3 DNA sequence: TGTGCCAGCAGCTTAGTAGGAGGGGGCGGGAGGGCGTTCTCCTACGAGCAGTACTTC.

The chain joins TRBV6-5 to TRBJ2-1; 8 bases fit TRBD2. Germline trimming cut 7 bases from V and 5 bases from J; bases unmatched to any gene: 10. This CDR3 is built from 15 residues. Germline CDR1 and CDR2: MNHEY and SVGAGI. The CDR3 bases are TGTGCCAGCACCTACTTGGGACTAGGCCACAATGAGCAGTTCTTC. Its protein product is CASTYLGLGHNEQFF.

The chain is built from TRBV30 and TRBJ1-5; 10 positions agree with TRBD1. Per the germline V gene, CDR1 is GTSNPN and CDR2 is SVGIG (reference sequence). J was trimmed by 2 bases and V by 2 bases; bases with no gene match: 9. The CDR3 loop spans 17 amino acids. Here the CDR3 reads CAWSQGQGRFGNQPQHF. CDR3 nucleotide sequence: TGTGCCTGGAGTCAGGGACAGGGGCGATTTGGCAATCAGCCCCAGCATTTT.

Only one count was recorded for this clone. The chain employs TRBV2 and TRBJ2-5; D might be TRBD2 (6 bases). The germline V and J ends were trimmed by 4 bases and 2 bases, with 11 bases remaining between them. CDR3 length: 14 residues. Germline loops: CDR1 SNHLY, CDR2 FYNNEI. CDR3 loop: CASSGRDLQETQYF. In nucleotides, the CDR3 is TGTGCCAGCAGTGGGCGGGACTTACAAGAGACCCAGTACTTC.

This clone was picked up one time. This sequence joins TRBV6-1 and TRBJ2-7; tentatively, D is TRBD2 (6 bases). Trimming removed 7 bases at V and 7 bases at J, with 20 bases between. Germline CDR1 MNHNS, CDR2 SASEGT. CDR3 size: 14 residues. The CDR3 protein is CASNRDSRMGEQYF. In DNA, the CDR3 is TGTGCCAGCAACCGGGACTCCCGAATGGGGGAGCAGTACTTC.

The chain has TRBV7-2 and TRBJ1-6; D uncertain. There are 15 residues in the CDR3. CDR1 SGHTA and CDR2 FQGNSA come from the germline V gene. Deletions cut 5 bases from V and 4 bases from J, with 12 bases between. Written as DNA, the CDR3 is TGTGCCAGCAGCCCTAGAGCAGCATATAATTCACCCCTCCACTTT. Its translation is CASSPRAAYNSPLHF. The complete variable domain, with remaining parts taken from reference TRBV7-2 and TRBJ1-6, reads GAGVSQSPSNKVTEKGKDVELRCDPISGHTALYWYRQSLGQGLEFLIYFQGNSAPDKSGLPSDRFSAERTGGSVSTLTIQRTQQEDSAVYLCASSPRAAYNSPLHFGNGTRLTVT.

This chain connects TRBV4-1 to TRBJ1-3; D is possibly TRBD1 (5 bases). The CDR3 has 17 residues. Trimming removed 1 base at V and 1 base at J, with 14 bases between. CDR1 MGHRA and CDR2 YSYEKL come from the germline V gene. The CDR3 loop is CASSQGGQGTSGNTIYF. CDR3 coding DNA: TGCGCCAGCAGCCAAGGAGGCCAGGGTACGTCTGGAAACACCATATATTTT.

V is TRBV28 and J is TRBJ1-3; no reliable D call. Trimming pared 5 bases from V and 0 bases from J, leaving 14 bases between. The CDR3 length is 16 residues. Germline V gene lookup returns CDR1 MDHEN and CDR2 SYDVKM. Written as DNA, the CDR3 is TGTGCCAGCAGTCTCCCGACTCTACCCTCTGGAAACACCATATATTTT. Residues: CASSLPTLPSGNTIYF.

The rearrangement joins TRBV2 to TRBJ2-1; 8 nucleotides agree with TRBD1. CDR1 and CDR2 (germline): SNHLY, FYNNEI. V dropped 6 bases and J dropped 4; count of bases not matched to a gene: 8. The CDR3 sequence is 15 residues long. The CDR3 sequence is CASSVDRGGYNEQFF. In DNA form, the CDR3 reads TGTGCCAGCAGCGTTGACAGGGGTGGATACAATGAGCAGTTCTTC.

This clone has only one observation. The genes are TRBV18 and TRBJ1-2; 8 nucleotides agree with TRBD1. V was clipped by 3 bases and J by 4 bases; unmatched bases: 10. The CDR3 totals 16 residues. Germline lookup yields CDR1 KGHSH and CDR2 LQKENI. CDR3 DNA sequence: TGTGCCAGCTCACCGATAACAGGGGGAGTTTCCTATGGCTACACCTTC. Translating gives CASSPITGGVSYGYTF.

The chain recombines TRBV6-1 with TRBJ1-1; 10 bases agree with TRBD1. J lost 1 base, V lost 4 bases, and 6 bases had no gene match. The CDR3 covers 16 residues. Germline V gene lookup returns CDR1 MNHNS and CDR2 SASEGT. The DNA of the CDR3 is TGTGCCAGCAGTGGCCGGGACAGGGGAGGGAACACTGAAGCTTTCTTT. Residues: CASSGRDRGGNTEAFF.

V is TRBV19 and J is TRBJ2-1; 8 bases line up with TRBD1. The CDR3 totals 15 residues. Germline CDR1 LNHDA, CDR2 SQIVND (reference sequence). V lost 5 bases to trimming and J lost 7 bases; unmatched junction nucleotides: 10. DNA for the CDR3: TGTGCCAGTAGTCCGACAGGGGTAAAAAGGAATGAGCAGTTCTTC. Translated, it gives CASSPTGVKRNEQFF.

V usage is TRBV9 and J usage is TRBJ1-3, with D possibly matching TRBD1 (6 bases). Germline assignment: CDR1 SGDLS and CDR2 YYNGEE. V lost 0 bases to trimming and J lost 0 bases, with 10 bases between them. There are 16 residues in the CDR3. CDR3 DNA: TGTGCCAGCAGCGTAGACACAGGGTACTCTGGAAACACCATATATTTT. As protein: CASSVDTGYSGNTIYF.

The chain uses TRBV11-2 and TRBJ2-1, with 7 positions matching TRBD1. CDR3 length equals 15 residues. V trimming: 5 bases; J trimming: 2 bases; junction bases outside the gene matches: 6. Germline V gene sequence: CDR1 SGHAT, CDR2 FQNNGV. This chain's CDR3 is CASSPRQGPYNEQFF. CDR3 nucleotide sequence: TGTGCCAGCAGCCCACGACAGGGCCCCTACAATGAGCAGTTCTTC.

This rearrangement joins TRBV6-6 to TRBJ2-7; perhaps TRBD1 as D (6 bases). This CDR3 has 16 residues. Between the trimmed V and J ends, which lost 5 bases and 1 base, there was a span of 18 bases. Germline loops: CDR1 MNHNY, CDR2 SVGAGI (reference sequence). The CDR3 DNA sequence: TGTGCCAGCAGTCTCCAGGTGTGGGGGCTTTCCTACGAGCAGTACTTC. This translates into CASSLQVWGLSYEQYF.

The chain couples TRBV6-7 to TRBJ1-2; maybe TRBD1 (5 bases). TRBV6-7 is recorded as an ORF, its role being uncertain. The CDR3 consists of 16 residues. Trimming shortened V by 0 bases and J by 2 bases, and 13 bases separated the two germline ends. DNA of the CDR3: TGTGCCAGCAGTTACTCCCTATCAGGGTACAACTATGGCTACACCTTC. This codes for CASSYSLSGYNYGYTF.

The chain joins TRBV5-1 to TRBJ1-2, with 8 bases aligning to TRBD1. The V segment lost 4 bases and the J segment 4 bases; nucleotides outside the gene matches: 9. The germline gives CDR1 SGHRS, CDR2 YFSETQ. The CDR3 length is 15 residues. The CDR3 DNA is TGCGCCAGCAGCATTCCGGGGGACAGGTCCTATGGCTACACCTTC. Amino acid sequence: CASSIPGDRSYGYTF.

The gene calls are TRBV6-4 and TRBJ2-2; 7 nucleotides line up with TRBD2. The germline gives CDR1 MRHNA, CDR2 SNTAGT. V lost 0 bases, J lost 4 bases, and 5 bases stayed unmatched. The CDR3 loop spans 16 amino acids. This CDR3 is CASSDSGRGSTGELFF. The CDR3 DNA is TGTGCCAGCAGTGACTCGGGGCGGGGGAGCACCGGGGAGCTGTTTTTT.

A single count supports this clone. Here the CDR3 reads CSVVTTGYYGYTF. CDR3 nucleotide sequence: TGCAGCGTTGTTACTACAGGTTACTATGGCTACACCTTC. This chain uses TRBV29-1 with TRBJ1-2, with D possibly being TRBD1 (5 bases). Germline V gives CDR1 SQVTM, CDR2 ANQGSEA. The CDR3 consists of 13 residues. V was clipped by 4 bases and J by 3 bases, with 12 bases between them.

CDR3 nucleotide sequence: TGCGCCAGCAGCCGGGGGGGACAGGGCCCCTTGAGAAATGAGCAGTTCTTC. Translated, it gives CASSRGGQGPLRNEQFF. The chain employs TRBV4-1 and TRBJ2-1, with 9 positions matching TRBD1. Trimming cost V 4 bases and J 7 bases; bases outside gene matches: 14. This CDR3 has 17 residues. Germline-derived CDR1 and CDR2 are MGHRA and YSYEKL.

Concerning this clone itself: The same CDR3 can be traced to other DNA sequences in this sample. The V call is TRBV28, the J call TRBJ2-4, with a weak D call TRBD2 (6 bases). Per the germline V gene, CDR1 is MDHEN and CDR2 is SYDVKM. The CDR3 loop spans 12 amino acids. With 8 bases removed from V and 1 base from J, the gap between germline ends came to 6 bases. CDR3 bases: TGTGCCAGCCGGGGGGCCAAAAACATTCAGTACTTC. It codes for CASRGAKNIQYF. Variable domain in full (rest from reference TRBV28 and TRBJ2-4): DVKVTQSSRYLVKRTGEKVFLECVQDMDHENMFWYRQDPGLGLRLIYFSYDVKMKEKGDIPEGYSVSREKKERFSLILESASTNQTSMYLCASRGAKNIQYFGAGTRLSVL.

The J gene is TRBJ2-5, the V gene TRBV7-9, with D maybe TRBD1 (6 bases). Germline CDR1 reads SEHNR; CDR2 reads FQNEAQ (reference sequence). The length of the CDR3 is 15 residues. Trimming took 6 bases from V and 3 from J, leaving 17 bases between them. Here the CDR3 reads CASSLTGYLEETQYF. For the CDR3, the DNA is TGTGCCAGCAGTTTAACAGGGTATCTCGAAGAGACCCAGTACTTC. The variable domain in full, completed from reference TRBV7-9 and TRBJ2-5, reads DTGVSQNPRHKITKRGQNVTFRCDPISEHNRLYWYRQTLGQGPEFLTYFQNEAQLEKSRLLSDRFSAERPKGSFSTLEIQRTEQGDSAMYLCASSLTGYLEETQYFGPGTRLLVL.

In its sample, this clone was seen a few times. The chain carries TRBV2 and TRBJ1-5; possibly TRBD1 for D (5 bases). V lost 6 bases and J 0 bases, leaving 9 bases between the germline ends. There are 14 residues in the CDR3. CDR1 and CDR2 (germline): SNHLY, FYNNEI. CDR3 region: CASRPGLSNQPQHF. CDR3 nucleotide sequence: TGTGCCAGCAGACCGGGACTTAGCAATCAGCCCCAGCATTTT.

The chain joins TRBV5-4 to TRBJ2-5; D ambiguous. The germline V and J ends were trimmed by 3 bases and 2 bases, with 5 bases remaining between them. The CDR3 has 12 amino acids. The V gene's germline CDR1 is SGHNT and CDR2 YYREEE (reference sequence). The CDR3 DNA reads TGTGCCAGCAGCTCCCCACAAGAGACCCAGTACTTC. Its protein is CASSSPQETQYF.

The chain couples TRBV5-1 to TRBJ2-3, with 7 bases that match TRBD1. The CDR3 totals 17 residues. V lost 2 bases and J lost 5; bases outside the gene matches: 14. Germline V gives CDR1 SGHRS, CDR2 YFSETQ. In nucleotides, the CDR3 is TGCGCCAGCAGCTTACAACAGGGGCCCACCATGGGAGATACGCAGTATTTT. This encodes CASSLQQGPTMGDTQYF. Full variable domain (missing parts from reference TRBV5-1 and TRBJ2-3): KAGVTQTPRYLIKTRGQQVTLSCSPISGHRSVSWYQQTPGQGLQFLFEYFSETQRNKGNFPGRFSGRQFSNSRSEMNVSTLELGDSALYLCASSLQQGPTMGDTQYFGPGTRLTVL.